Below, one T cell receptor beta chain is given with its context. Its antigen is unknown. The source of the sample is a study of CD8+ T cells in alopecia areata. Study-wide background: Scoring of treated patients' severity used the percentage of affected scalp area. Study observations and caveats: Throughout tofacitinib, many expanded lesional clones continued to persist in scalp and blood.

The treatment is: oral pan-JAK inhibitor, 5-10 mg twice daily. Sequencing relied on a cDNA template that was reverse transcribed from extracted RNA. Clones were sequenced by immunoSEQ multiplex PCR, and TCRdb holds only the in-frame ones, with some missing. The sample holds approximately 210,000 clones, around two fifths seen once. CDR1 and CDR2 from the germline V gene are SEHNR and FQNEAQ (reference sequence). V lost 1 base to trimming and J lost 4 bases, with 4 bases between them. This CDR3 has 12 amino acids. The sequenced sample was CD4+ T cells sorted from blood, obtained at approximately week 36, from a patient treated with tofacitinib. The chain joins TRBV7-9 to TRBJ1-2, with unresolved D. This TCR was sampled from a human donor with alopecia areata. CDR3 protein: CASSLERYGYTF. Written as DNA, the CDR3 is TGTGCCAGCAGCTTAGAACGCTATGGCTACACCTTC.